Listed below are T cell receptor beta chains from one sample, sequenced in a study of response to subunit inactivated influenza vaccine. From the RT-PCR reads, TCRdb called clonotypes with MiXCR, one entry per CDR3 protein. The data show about 170,000 distinct CDR3 sequences, with approximately 12% seen just once and roughly 29% held by the top ten. The same data also went into a second study, on T cells expressing NK-cell markers.

The specimen was CD8+ T cells sorted from PBMCs, collected roughly 12 days after vaccination. These TCRs come from a man aged 50 to 59 who received an inactivated influenza vaccine. The CDR3 runs from the conserved cysteine through the conserved F or W. D genes are given only for firm matches. The size of a clone is reported for some rows only, either as once, few or many, or as a class for expanded clones.

J,V,D,size,DNA,CDR3
TRBJ1-2,TRBV6-1,.,few,TGTGCCAGCAAGGGACAATACTTTTCTCGCTATGGCTACACCTTC,CASKGQYFSRYGYTF
TRBJ2-7,TRBV10-3,.,few,TGTGCCATCAGTGGGCGGGAAGGCTACGAGCAGTACTTC,CAISGREGYEQYF
TRBJ2-5,TRBV12-3/TRBV12-4,.,few,TGTGCCAGCAGGCTGTCATCAGGGGTCCAAGAGACCCAGTACTTC,CASRLSSGVQETQYF
TRBJ2-7,TRBV29-1,TRBD2,many,TGCAGCGTCCCGGGACTAGCGGACGACCAGTACTTC,CSVPGLADDQYF
TRBJ2-7,TRBV20-1,.,.,TGCAGTGCTAGAGGACAGAATATAAACTACGAGCAGTACTTC,CSARGQNINYEQYF
TRBJ2-7,TRBV7-9,TRBD1,.,TGTGCCAGCAGCTCCCGGACAGGAGCTACCTACGAGCAGTACTTC,CASSSRTGATYEQYF
TRBJ1-1,TRBV4-2,TRBD1,.,TGTGCCAGCAGCCAAATGGACAGGGGCACTGAAGCTTTCTTT,CASSQMDRGTEAFF
TRBJ1-1,TRBV25-1,.,.,TGTGCCAGCAGTGAAGGTTGGACTGAAGCTTTCTTT,CASSEGWTEAFF
TRBJ2-7,TRBV10-3,TRBD1,few,TGTGCCATCACCACGGACAGGTCCTCCTACGAGCAGTACTTC,CAITTDRSSYEQYF
TRBJ2-7,TRBV5-6,TRBD2,many,TGTGCCAGCAGCTTGCCGAGACTAGCGACAAGTAACGAGCAGTACTTC,CASSLPRLATSNEQYF
TRBJ1-2,TRBV12-3/TRBV12-4,.,few,TGTGCCAGCAGTACGACTCTGGGCTATGGCTACACCTTC,CASSTTLGYGYTF
TRBJ2-1,TRBV7-9,.,many,TGTGCCAGCAGCTCCGCGGAGCGATATGGCTACAATGAGCAGTTCTTC,CASSSAERYGYNEQFF
TRBJ1-5,TRBV20-1,.,few,TGCAGTGCTAGAACCGGGACCCCCGATCAGCCCCAGCATTTT,CSARTGTPDQPQHF
TRBJ2-3,TRBV12-3/TRBV12-4,.,.,TGTGCCAGCACAGGGGCACTCACAGATACGCAGTATTTT,CASTGALTDTQYF
TRBJ1-1,TRBV6-1,.,few,TGTGCCAGCAGGGCGGGGGCGCAAAACACTGAAGCTTTCTTT,CASRAGAQNTEAFF
TRBJ2-7,TRBV27,.,few,TGTGCCAGCAGTTTATGGGTAGGGCAGTCGGACTCCTACGAGCAGTACTTC,CASSLWVGQSDSYEQYF
TRBJ2-1,TRBV28,TRBD1,.,TGTGCCAGCAGTTTATCAGGGACAGGGGGCGATGAGCAGTTCTTC,CASSLSGTGGDEQFF
TRBJ1-2,TRBV28,TRBD1,.,TGTGCCAGCAGTTCCTATTCAGGGGGCTATGGCTACACCTTC,CASSSYSGGYGYTF
TRBJ2-1,TRBV12-3/TRBV12-4,TRBD2,many,TGTGCCAGCAGTTTGGGTGTTAGCGGGAGCTCCTACAATGAGCAGTTCTTC,CASSLGVSGSSYNEQFF
TRBJ2-7,TRBV10-3,.,.,TGTGCCATCAGTGAGTCTTTTAGCGCCTACGAGCAGTACTTC,CAISESFSAYEQYF
TRBJ2-1,TRBV6-2/TRBV6-3,.,once,TGTGCCAGCAGTTCGGACGGATCCTCCTACAATGAGCAGTTCTTC,CASSSDGSSYNEQFF
TRBJ2-7,TRBV4-2,.,many,TGTGCCAGCAGCCAAGATAGGGCTAGCTGGACCTACGAGCAGTACTTC,CASSQDRASWTYEQYF
TRBJ1-1,TRBV5-1,TRBD1,.,TGCGCCAGCAGACCTGGGACAGGGCTTAACACTGAAGCTTTCTTT,CASRPGTGLNTEAFF
TRBJ2-3,TRBV6-2/TRBV6-3,.,.,TGTGCCAGCAGCGGGATAGATACGCAGTATTTT,CASSGIDTQYF
TRBJ2-7,TRBV10-3,TRBD2,few,TGTGCCATCAGTCTAACTAGCGGGAGCTACGAGCAGTACTTC,CAISLTSGSYEQYF
TRBJ2-3,TRBV2,TRBD2,.,TGTGCCAGCAGGGAACTTTCGACTAGCTTTTCAGATACGCAGTATTTT,CASRELSTSFSDTQYF
TRBJ2-5,TRBV6-6,.,.,TGTGCCAGCTCCCACGGGGGTGGAGAGACCCAGTACTTC,CASSHGGGETQYF
TRBJ2-1,TRBV11-1,.,.,TGTGCCAGCAGCGAGAATTTTTACGAGCAGTTCTTC,CASSENFYEQFF
TRBJ2-7,TRBV19,.,few,TGTGCCAGTGGGGAAGTGGGGGTATCCTACGAGCAGTACTTC,CASGEVGVSYEQYF
TRBJ2-1,TRBV6-1,.,.,TGTGCCAGCAGTCCCACCCGGACAGGACGGGAGGGGTTCTTC,CASSPTRTGREGFF
TRBJ2-7,TRBV6-1,.,.,TGTGCCAGCAGAGATACAGGCTACGAGCAGTACTTC,CASRDTGYEQYF
TRBJ2-1,TRBV12-3/TRBV12-4,TRBD2,few,TGTGCCAGCAGTGCCTTCGGGGGACTAGCGGTCGTCTACAATGAGCAGTTCTTC,CASSAFGGLAVVYNEQFF
TRBJ1-5,TRBV12-3/TRBV12-4,.,.,TGTGCCAGCAGCGACAAGTATAGCAATCAGCCCCAGCATTTT,CASSDKYSNQPQHF
TRBJ2-7,TRBV5-1,TRBD1,few,TGCGCCAGCAGCTTGAGGGGACAGGTTTACGAGCAGTACTTC,CASSLRGQVYEQYF
TRBJ1-4,TRBV4-2,.,.,TGTGCCAGCAGCCAAGATTTTACGGATGAAAAACTGTTTTTT,CASSQDFTDEKLFF
TRBJ2-2,TRBV6-5,TRBD2,few,TGTGCCAGCAGTTACGTGAGCGGGAGGCTGAACACCGGGGAGCTGTTTTTT,CASSYVSGRLNTGELFF
TRBJ2-1,TRBV2,.,few,TGTGCCAGCAACGAGGGGGTTAGCTCCTACAATGAGCAGTTCTTC,CASNEGVSSYNEQFF
TRBJ1-2,TRBV15,TRBD1,few,TGTGCCACCAGCAGAGGACAGGGTTACTATGGCTACACCTTC,CATSRGQGYYGYTF
TRBJ2-1,TRBV7-8,.,.,TGTGCCAGCAGCTTAACGCTCCGACCGACCCCATACAATGAGCAGTTCTTC,CASSLTLRPTPYNEQFF
TRBJ1-4,TRBV28,.,.,TGTGCCAGCTCCTGGACCCAAGCAACTAATGAAAAACTGTTTTTT,CASSWTQATNEKLFF
TRBJ2-1,TRBV20-1,TRBD2,few,TGCAGTGCTAGAGACCGACTAGCTTGGGACAATGAGCAGTTCTTC,CSARDRLAWDNEQFF
TRBJ2-7,TRBV7-9,.,.,TGTGCCAGCAGCTTCACGGTTCGCGAGCAGTACTTC,CASSFTVREQYF
TRBJ2-5,TRBV7-9,TRBD2,.,TGTGCCAGCAGTCCCAGGGAGGGGCCGCAGGAGACCCAGTACTTC,CASSPREGPQETQYF
TRBJ2-1,TRBV15,TRBD2,few,TGTGCCACCAGCAGAAGGTCTAGCGGAGCCTACAATGAGCAGTTCTTC,CATSRRSSGAYNEQFF
TRBJ2-1,TRBV20-1,TRBD1,many,TGCAGTGCTTCTAGGGGGGGACAGGGGGCGTTTGAGCAGTTCTTC,CSASRGGQGAFEQFF
TRBJ2-5,TRBV6-2/TRBV6-3,.,.,TGTGCCAGCAGTTCCCGATACAGGTTCCAAGAGACCCAGTACTTC,CASSSRYRFQETQYF
TRBJ1-6,TRBV11-2,TRBD1,.,TGTGCCAGCAGCCCCGGACAGGGAGGTTCACCCCTCCACTTT,CASSPGQGGSPLHF
TRBJ1-4,TRBV5-6,.,.,TGTGCCAGCAGCTTGGGAGTGGCCGCCGCGGGGGAAAAACTGTTTTTT,CASSLGVAAAGEKLFF
TRBJ2-1,TRBV12-3/TRBV12-4,TRBD2,many,TGTGCCAGCAGTTTTAGTCTAGCGGGAGGCAATGAGCAGTTCTTC,CASSFSLAGGNEQFF
TRBJ2-1,TRBV5-1,.,many,TGCGCCAGCAGCTGGAGGGACGGGATGAGCTCCTACAATGAGCAGTTCTTC,CASSWRDGMSSYNEQFF
TRBJ2-1,TRBV3-1,TRBD1,.,TGTGCCAGCAGCCAAGATGAGGGAATACCGGGGACAGGGTACAATGAGCAGTTCTTC,CASSQDEGIPGTGYNEQFF
TRBJ2-1,TRBV11-2,.,.,TGTGCCAGCAGCTTCCGGTCCCTCTACAATGAGCAGTTCTTC,CASSFRSLYNEQFF
TRBJ2-1,TRBV13,TRBD2,few,TGTGCCAGCAGCCCCAGACTAGCGGAGTACAATGAGCAGTTCTTC,CASSPRLAEYNEQFF
TRBJ2-5,TRBV12-3/TRBV12-4,TRBD1,many,TGTGCCAGCAGTCCCAGGGGGCAGGGGCAAGAGACCCAGTACTTC,CASSPRGQGQETQYF